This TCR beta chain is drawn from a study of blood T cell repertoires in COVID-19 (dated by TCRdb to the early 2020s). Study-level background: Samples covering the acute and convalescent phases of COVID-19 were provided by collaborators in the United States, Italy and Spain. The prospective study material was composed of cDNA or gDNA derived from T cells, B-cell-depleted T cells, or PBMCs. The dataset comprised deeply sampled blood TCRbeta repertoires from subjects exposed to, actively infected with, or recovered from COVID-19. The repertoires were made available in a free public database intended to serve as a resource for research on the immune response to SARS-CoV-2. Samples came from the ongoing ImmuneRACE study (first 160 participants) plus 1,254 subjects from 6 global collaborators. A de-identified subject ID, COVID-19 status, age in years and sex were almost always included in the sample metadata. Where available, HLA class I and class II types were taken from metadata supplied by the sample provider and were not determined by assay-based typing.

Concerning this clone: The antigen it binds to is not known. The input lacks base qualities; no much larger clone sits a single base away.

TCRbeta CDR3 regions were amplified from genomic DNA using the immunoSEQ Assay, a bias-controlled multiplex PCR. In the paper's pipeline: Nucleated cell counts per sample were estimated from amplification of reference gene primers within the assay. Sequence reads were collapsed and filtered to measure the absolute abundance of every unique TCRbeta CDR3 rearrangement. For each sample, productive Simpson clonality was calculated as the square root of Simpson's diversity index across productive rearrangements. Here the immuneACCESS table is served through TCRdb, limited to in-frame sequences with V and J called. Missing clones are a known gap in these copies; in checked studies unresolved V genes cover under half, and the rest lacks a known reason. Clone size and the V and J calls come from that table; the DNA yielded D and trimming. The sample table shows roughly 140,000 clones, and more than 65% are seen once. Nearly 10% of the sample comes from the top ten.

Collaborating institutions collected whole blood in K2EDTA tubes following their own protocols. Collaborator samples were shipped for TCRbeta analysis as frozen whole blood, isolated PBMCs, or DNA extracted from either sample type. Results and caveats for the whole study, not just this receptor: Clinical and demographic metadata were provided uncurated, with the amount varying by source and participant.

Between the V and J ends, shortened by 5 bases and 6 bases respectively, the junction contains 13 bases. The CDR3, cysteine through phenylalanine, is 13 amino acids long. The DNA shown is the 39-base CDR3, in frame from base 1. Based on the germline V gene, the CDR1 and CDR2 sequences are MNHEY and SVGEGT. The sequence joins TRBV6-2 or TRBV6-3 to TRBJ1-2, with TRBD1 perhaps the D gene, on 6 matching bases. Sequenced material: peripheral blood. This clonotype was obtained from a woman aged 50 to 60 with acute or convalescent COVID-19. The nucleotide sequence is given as TGTGCCAGCAGTCCCAGGGGCGGTCATGGCTACACCTTC. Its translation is CASSPRGGHGYTF.